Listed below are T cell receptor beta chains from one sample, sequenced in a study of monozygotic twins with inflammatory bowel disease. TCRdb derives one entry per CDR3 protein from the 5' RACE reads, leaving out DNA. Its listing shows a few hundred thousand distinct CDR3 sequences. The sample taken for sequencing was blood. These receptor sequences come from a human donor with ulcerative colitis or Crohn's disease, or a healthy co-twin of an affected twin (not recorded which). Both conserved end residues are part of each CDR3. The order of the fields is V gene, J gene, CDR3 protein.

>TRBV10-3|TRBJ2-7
CAIRRRTGTYEQYF
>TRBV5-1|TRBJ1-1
CASSFRTENTEAFF
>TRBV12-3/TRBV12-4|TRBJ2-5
CASSLAQWTGETQYF
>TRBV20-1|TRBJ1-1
CSAPGQELEAFF
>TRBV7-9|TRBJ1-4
CASSLGTEEKLFF
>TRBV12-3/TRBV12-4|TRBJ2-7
CASSLRGQGSYEQYF
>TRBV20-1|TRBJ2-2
CSARRVGQTNTGELFF
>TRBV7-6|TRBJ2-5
CASSLRRSQETQYF
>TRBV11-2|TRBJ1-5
CASSRGLAGNQPQHF
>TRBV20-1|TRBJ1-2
CSAPGDFGGYTF
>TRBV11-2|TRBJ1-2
CASSSRESYGYTF
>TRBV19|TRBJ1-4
CASRDAGGTNEKLFF
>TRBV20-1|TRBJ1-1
CSARRGGTDTEAFF
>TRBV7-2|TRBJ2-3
CASSLSGTYSTDTQYF
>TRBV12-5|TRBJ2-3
CASGLAQTGDTQYF
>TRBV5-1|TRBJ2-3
CASSGLLSGTDTQYF
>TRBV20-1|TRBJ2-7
CSARWSGRGYEQYF
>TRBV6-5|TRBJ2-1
CASNWYRGTNNEQFF
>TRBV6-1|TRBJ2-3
CASSRDGNTDTQYF
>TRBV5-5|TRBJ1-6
CASSLVVLSNSPLHF
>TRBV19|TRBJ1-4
CASSWIGGDEKLFF
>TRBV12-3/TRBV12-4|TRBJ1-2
CASSRGGVGGYTF
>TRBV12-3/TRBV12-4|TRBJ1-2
CASSVGTGTRFGYTF
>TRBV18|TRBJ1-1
CASSRDREGTEAFF
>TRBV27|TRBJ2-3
CASSLPDSSGTQYF
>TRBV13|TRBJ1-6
CASRESGENYNSPLHF
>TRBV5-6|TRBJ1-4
CASSIDVNEKLFF
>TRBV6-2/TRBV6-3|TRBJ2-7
CASRNGGTYEQYF
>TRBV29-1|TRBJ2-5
CSVGFGNGQETQYF
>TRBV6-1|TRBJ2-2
CASSEASRVPGELFF
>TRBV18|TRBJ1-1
CASSPNAGGEGTEAFF
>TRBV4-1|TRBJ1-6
CASSRDSNYNPPLHF
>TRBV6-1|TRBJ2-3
CASSEDSLDTQYF
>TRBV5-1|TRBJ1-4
CASSFQRAHGEKLFF
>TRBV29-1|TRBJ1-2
CSVLTGPRGGYTF
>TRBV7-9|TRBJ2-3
CASFLLIAGGPDTQYF
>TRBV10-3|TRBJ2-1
CAISESEGGLREQFF
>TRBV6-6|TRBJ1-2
CASSYGQANYGYTF
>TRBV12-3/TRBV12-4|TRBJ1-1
CASSLQLNTEAFF
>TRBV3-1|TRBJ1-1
CASRRLTGTEAFF
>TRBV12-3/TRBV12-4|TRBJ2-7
CASTLTGIEGNEQYF
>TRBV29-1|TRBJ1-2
CSVGSAAGGYGYTF
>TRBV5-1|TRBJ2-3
CASSPDREGGDTQYF
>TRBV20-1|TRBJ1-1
CSARDRTHWGTEAFF
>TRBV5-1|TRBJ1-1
CASSLESSTEAFF
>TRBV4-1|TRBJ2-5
CASSPSGSETQYF
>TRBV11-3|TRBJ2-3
CASSQGPGRTDTQYF
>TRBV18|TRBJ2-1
CASSPRWDRVNEQFF
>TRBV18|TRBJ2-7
CASSPRTTGDEQYF
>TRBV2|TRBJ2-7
CASGVLGYEQYF
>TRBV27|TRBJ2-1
CASGRVVAGKSYNEQFF
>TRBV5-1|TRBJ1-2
CASHRGGANYGYTF
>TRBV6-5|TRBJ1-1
CASSYPGRRNTEAFF
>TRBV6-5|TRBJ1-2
CASSYSRLYYGYTF
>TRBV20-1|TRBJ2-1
CSASHAGSSYNEQFF
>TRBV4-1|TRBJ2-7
CASSRRISRGIHYEQYF